Below are 8 T cell receptor beta chains sequenced from a single sample in a study of early T cells in non-severe SARS-CoV-2 infection. Using its own MiXCR run on the 5' RACE reads, TCRdb lists one record per CDR3 protein. The sample lists 85,000 to 90,000 distinct CDR3 sequences; 12% to 15% were seen once. The sequenced material came from whole blood. The source of these receptors is an adult who was a healthcare worker with PCR-confirmed SARS-CoV-2 infection or an uninfected control (not recorded which).

This clonotype was counted a few times. The rearrangement joins TRBV6-1 to TRBJ2-3, with 12 nucleotides matching TRBD2. This CDR3 region has 14 residues. The V gene end was trimmed by 10 bases and the J gene end by 3 bases; junction bases not matched to a gene: 5. The germline V gene has CDR1 MNHNS and CDR2 SASEGT. CDR3 region: CATKLAGGTDTQYF. The CDR3 coding sequence is TGTGCCACAAAACTAGCGGGGGGTACAGATACGCAGTATTTT.

The chain combines TRBV6-1 with TRBJ2-3, with D possibly TRBD1 on 6 matching bases. The germline V and J ends were trimmed by 4 bases and 5 bases, with 13 bases remaining between them. Germline loops: CDR1 MNHNS, CDR2 SASEGT. This CDR3 has 14 residues. The CDR3 loop reads CASSGAGAGDTQYF. The CDR3 DNA is TGTGCCAGCAGTGGGGCAGGGGCAGGAGATACGCAGTATTTT.

As for this clonotype: A much larger clone lies a single base off, so this may be a read error. DNA of the CDR3: TGTGCCGGCAGGTTCTTAGCCAAAAACATTCAGTACTTC. This codes for CAGRFLAKNIQYF. The chain employs TRBV6-5 and TRBJ2-4; D is undetermined. The CDR3 length is 13 residues. Germline V gene lookup returns CDR1 MNHEY and CDR2 SVGAGI.

This chain joins TRBV7-2 and TRBJ2-2; D gene uncertain. CDR1 and CDR2 from the germline V gene are SGHTA and FQGNSA. The CDR3 extends over 12 amino acids. V lost 2 bases and J lost 7, with 5 bases in between. Here the CDR3 DNA reads TGTGCCAGCAGCTTATTGAACGGGGAGCTGTTTTTT. This sequence encodes CASSLLNGELFF. Filled out from reference TRBV7-2 and TRBJ2-2, the complete variable domain reads GAGVSQSPSNKVTEKGKDVELRCDPISGHTALYWYRQSLGQGLEFLIYFQGNSAPDKSGLPSDRFSAERTGGSVSTLTIQRTQQEDSAVYLCASSLLNGELFFGEGSRLTVL.

V gene TRBV5-8 combines with J gene TRBJ2-7; D unresolved. CDR1 SGHTS and CDR2 YDEGEE come from the germline V gene. The CDR3 is made up of 13 amino acids. Trimming left V 3 bases short and J 3 bases short, with 10 bases between. The CDR3 nucleotides are TGTGCCAGCAGCTCGACATGGCTCTACGAGCAGTACTTC. Translation: CASSSTWLYEQYF.

There are many counts of this clonotype. The chain couples TRBV6-2 or TRBV6-3 to TRBJ2-1; a possible D gene is TRBD2 (7 bases). CDR1 and CDR2 (germline): MNHEY, SVGEGT. Trimming stripped 10 bases from V and 9 bases from J, with 19 bases between. The CDR3 totals 13 residues. The CDR3 DNA sequence: TGTGCCATCGTGGGGGGGGGCGAGGCTGAGCAGTTCTTC. Translation gives CAIVGGGEAEQFF.

This clonotype was seen a handful of times. This sequence joins TRBV20-1 and TRBJ2-4; TRBD1 matches 8 bases. CDR3 length: 13 residues. The germline CDR1 and CDR2 sequences are DFQATT and SNEGSKA (reference sequence). After removal of 6 bases from V and 3 bases from J, the junction contained 4 bases not matched to a gene. CDR3 coding DNA: TGCAGTGCCGTAGACAGGGGCAAAAACATTCAGTACTTC. This translates into CSAVDRGKNIQYF.

There are a few counts of this clonotype. The rearrangement joins TRBV29-1 to TRBJ2-5; D gene ambiguous. Trimming stripped 5 bases from V and 1 base from J, with 5 bases between. The CDR3 spans 11 residues. Germline V lookup: CDR1 SQVTM, CDR2 ANQGSEA. In nucleotides, the CDR3 is TGCAGCGTTCGCAGCCAAGAGACCCAGTACTTC. Its protein is CSVRSQETQYF. The whole variable domain, filled in from reference TRBV29-1 and TRBJ2-5, reads SAVISQKPSRDICQRGTSLTIQCQVDSQVTMMFWYRQQPGQSLTLIATANQGSEATYESGFVIDKFPISRPNLTFSTLTVSNMSPEDSSIYLCSVRSQETQYFGPGTRLLVL.